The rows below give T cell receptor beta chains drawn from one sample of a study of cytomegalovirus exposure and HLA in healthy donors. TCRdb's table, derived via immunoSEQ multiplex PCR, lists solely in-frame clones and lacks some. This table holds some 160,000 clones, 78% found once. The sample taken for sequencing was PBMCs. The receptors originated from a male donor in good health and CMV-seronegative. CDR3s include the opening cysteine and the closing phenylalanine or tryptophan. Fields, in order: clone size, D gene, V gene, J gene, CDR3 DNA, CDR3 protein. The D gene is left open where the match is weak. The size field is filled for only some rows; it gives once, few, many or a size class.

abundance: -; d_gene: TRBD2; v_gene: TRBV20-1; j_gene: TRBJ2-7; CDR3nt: TGCAGTGCGAGACTAGCGCACGAGCAGTACTTC; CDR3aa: CSARLAHEQYF
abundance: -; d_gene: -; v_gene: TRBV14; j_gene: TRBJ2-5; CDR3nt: TGTGCCAGCAGCCTACTAGGTCAAGAGACCCAGTACTTC; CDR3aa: CASSLLGQETQYF
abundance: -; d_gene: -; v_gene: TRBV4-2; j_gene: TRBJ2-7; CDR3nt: TGTGCCAGCAGCCAAGGAGCGGAGAGCTCCTACGAGCAGTACTTC; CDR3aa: CASSQGAESSYEQYF
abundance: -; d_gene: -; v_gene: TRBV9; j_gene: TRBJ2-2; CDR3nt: TGTGCCAGCAGCCCGAGGTCCACCGGGGAGCTGTTTTTT; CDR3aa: CASSPRSTGELFF
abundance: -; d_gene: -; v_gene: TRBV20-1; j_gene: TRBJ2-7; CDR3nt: TGCAGTGCTAGAGTAGACTACGAGCAGTACTTC; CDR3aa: CSARVDYEQYF
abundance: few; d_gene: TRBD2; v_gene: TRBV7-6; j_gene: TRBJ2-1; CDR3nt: TGTGCCAGCAGCACGACTAGCGGGAGATCGGGTGAGCAGTTCTTC; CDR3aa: CASSTTSGRSGEQFF
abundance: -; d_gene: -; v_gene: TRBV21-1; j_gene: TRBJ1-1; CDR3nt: TGTGCCAGCAGCAAAGATTCAGGGAGGGAGATAGGTCCTCCTGAAGCTTTCTTT; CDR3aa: CASSKDSGREIGPPEAFF
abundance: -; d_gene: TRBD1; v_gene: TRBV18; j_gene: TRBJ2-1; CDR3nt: TGTGCCAGCTCACCGCCCGGACAGGGGGCTTCTTATGAGCAGTTCTTC; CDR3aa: CASSPPGQGASYEQFF
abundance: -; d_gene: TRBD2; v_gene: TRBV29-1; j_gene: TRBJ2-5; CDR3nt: TGCAGCGCGAGCGGGGGGGCCGTAGGGGAGACCCAGTACTTC; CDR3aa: CSASGGAVGETQYF
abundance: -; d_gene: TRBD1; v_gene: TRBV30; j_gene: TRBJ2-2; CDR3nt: TGTGCCTGGAGTACTAGGGACAGCAACACCGGGGAGCTGTTTTTT; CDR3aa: CAWSTRDSNTGELFF
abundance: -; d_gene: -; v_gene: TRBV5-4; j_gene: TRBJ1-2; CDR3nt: TGTGCCAGCAACAACAGGCGGGGTTATGGCTACACCTTC; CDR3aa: CASNNRRGYGYTF
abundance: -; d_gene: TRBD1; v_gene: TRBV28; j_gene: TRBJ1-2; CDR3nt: TGTGCCAGCAGTCACAGCATGGGCAGGGGGTACTATGGCTACACCTTC; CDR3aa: CASSHSMGRGYYGYTF
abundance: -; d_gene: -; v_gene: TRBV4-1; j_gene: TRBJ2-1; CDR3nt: TGCGCCAGCAGCCACCAGGACAGTTCCTACAATGAGCAGTTCTTC; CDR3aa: CASSHQDSSYNEQFF
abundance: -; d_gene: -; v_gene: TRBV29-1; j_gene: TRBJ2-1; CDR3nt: TGCAGCGTTGAAGAGATACAGGGGGGGGATGAGCAGTTCTTC; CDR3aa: CSVEEIQGGDEQFF
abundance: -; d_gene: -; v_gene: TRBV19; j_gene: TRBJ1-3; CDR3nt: TGTGCCAGTAGAAGGACAATCGGAAACACCATATATTTT; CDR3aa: CASRRTIGNTIYF
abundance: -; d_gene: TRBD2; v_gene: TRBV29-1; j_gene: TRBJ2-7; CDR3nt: TGCAGCGTGGGGGCTAGCGGGAGATCCTACGAGCAGTACTTC; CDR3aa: CSVGASGRSYEQYF
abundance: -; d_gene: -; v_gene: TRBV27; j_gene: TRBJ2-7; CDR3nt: TGTGCCAGTCTTAGCGGTTCCGGATACGAGCAGTACTTC; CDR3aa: CASLSGSGYEQYF
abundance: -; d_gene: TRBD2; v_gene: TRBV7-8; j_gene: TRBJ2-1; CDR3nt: TGTGCCAGCAGCGCCCCAGGGAGGGATTACAATGAGCAGTTCTTC; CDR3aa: CASSAPGRDYNEQFF
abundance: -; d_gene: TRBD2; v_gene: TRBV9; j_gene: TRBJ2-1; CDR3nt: TGTGCCAGCAGCTCTAGCGGGGGGATGTACAATGAGCAGTTCTTC; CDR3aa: CASSSSGGMYNEQFF
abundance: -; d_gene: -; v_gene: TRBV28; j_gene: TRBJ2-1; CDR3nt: TGTGCCAGCAGTCCCGCTAGCTCCTACAATGAGCAGTTCTTC; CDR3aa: CASSPASSYNEQFF
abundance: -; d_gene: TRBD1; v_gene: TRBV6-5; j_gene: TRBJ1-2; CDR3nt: TGTGCCAGCAGTTATTCCGGGACAGTAAGTGGTGGCTACACCTTC; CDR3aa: CASSYSGTVSGGYTF
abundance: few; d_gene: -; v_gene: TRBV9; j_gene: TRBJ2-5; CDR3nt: TGTGCCAGCAGCCCGGAGTTTCAAGAGACCCAGTACTTC; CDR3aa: CASSPEFQETQYF
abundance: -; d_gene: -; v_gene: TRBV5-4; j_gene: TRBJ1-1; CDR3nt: TGTGCCAGCAGCCTCCTAGGGGTCGGCACTGAAGCTTTCTTT; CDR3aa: CASSLLGVGTEAFF
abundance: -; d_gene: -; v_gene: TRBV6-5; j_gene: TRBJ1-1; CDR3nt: TGTGCCAGCAGTTACTGGGCAGAACCGAACACTGAAGCTTTCTTT; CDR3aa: CASSYWAEPNTEAFF
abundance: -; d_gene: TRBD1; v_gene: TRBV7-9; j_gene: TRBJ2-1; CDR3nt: TGTGCCAGCAGCCCGGACAGGGTTTACAATGAGCAGTTCTTC; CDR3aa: CASSPDRVYNEQFF
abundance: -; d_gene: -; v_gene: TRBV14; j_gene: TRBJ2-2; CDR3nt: TGTGCCAGCAGCCAAACTTCGCGGGGGAACACCGGGGAGCTGTTTTTT; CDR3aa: CASSQTSRGNTGELFF
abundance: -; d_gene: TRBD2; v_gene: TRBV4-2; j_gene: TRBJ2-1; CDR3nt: TGTGCCAGCAGCCCCAGGAGCGGGAGGGCCTCTGAGCAGTTCTTC; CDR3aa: CASSPRSGRASEQFF
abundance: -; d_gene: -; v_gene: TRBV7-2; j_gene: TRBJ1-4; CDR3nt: TGTGCCAGCAGCCCAGACTTTACAACTAATGAAAAACTGTTTTTT; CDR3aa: CASSPDFTTNEKLFF
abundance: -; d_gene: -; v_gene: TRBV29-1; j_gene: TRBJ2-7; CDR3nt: TGCAGCGTTGAAGTGTCAGCCTACGAGCAGTACTTC; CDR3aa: CSVEVSAYEQYF
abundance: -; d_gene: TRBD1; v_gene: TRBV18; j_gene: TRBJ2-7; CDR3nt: TGTGCCAGCTCTCCCGGGACAGGGTTCTACGAGCAGTACTTC; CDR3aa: CASSPGTGFYEQYF
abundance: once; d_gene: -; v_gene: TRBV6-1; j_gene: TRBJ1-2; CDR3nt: TGTGCCAGCAGTGAAGGCGGGGCTATACGCTATGGCTACACCTTC; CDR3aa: CASSEGGAIRYGYTF
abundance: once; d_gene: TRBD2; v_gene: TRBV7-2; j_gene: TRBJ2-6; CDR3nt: TGTGCCAGCAGCTTAGGAGCGGGGAGAGGAAGGGGGGCCAACGTCCTGACTTTC; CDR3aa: CASSLGAGRGRGANVLTF
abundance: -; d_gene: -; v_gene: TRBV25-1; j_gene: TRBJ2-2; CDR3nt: TGTGCCAGCAGTGAATACAGGGACACCGGGGAGCTGTTTTTT; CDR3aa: CASSEYRDTGELFF
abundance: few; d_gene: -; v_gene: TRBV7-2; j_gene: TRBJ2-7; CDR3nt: TGTGCCAGCAGCTACACTAGCCGTGCCTACGAGCAGTACTTC; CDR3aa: CASSYTSRAYEQYF
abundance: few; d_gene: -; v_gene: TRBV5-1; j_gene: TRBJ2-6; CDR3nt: TGCGCCAGCAGCCCGGTCGGGGCCAACGTCCTGACTTTC; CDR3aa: CASSPVGANVLTF
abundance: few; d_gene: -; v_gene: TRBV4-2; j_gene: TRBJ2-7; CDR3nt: TGTGCCAGCAGCCAAGGAGGCCCGGGACTTAGCTACGAGCAGTACTTC; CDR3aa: CASSQGGPGLSYEQYF
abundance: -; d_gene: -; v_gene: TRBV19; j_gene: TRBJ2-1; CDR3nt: TGTGCCAGTAGTATAACCGGGACACCTCATGAGCAGTTCTTC; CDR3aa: CASSITGTPHEQFF
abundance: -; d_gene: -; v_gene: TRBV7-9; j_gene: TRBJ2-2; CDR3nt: TGTGCCAGCAGCCCCTCCCCGAGACAGAGGCCGAACACCGGGGAGCTGTTTTTT; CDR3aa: CASSPSPRQRPNTGELFF
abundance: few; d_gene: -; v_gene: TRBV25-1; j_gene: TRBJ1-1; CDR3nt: TGTGCCAGCAGTGAATGGGGACAGAACACTGAAGCTTTCTTT; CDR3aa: CASSEWGQNTEAFF
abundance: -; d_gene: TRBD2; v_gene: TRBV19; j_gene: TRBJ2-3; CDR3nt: TGTGCCAGTAGCCGGACTAGCGGGGGGGCTGGCACAGATACGCAGTATTTT; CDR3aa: CASSRTSGGAGTDTQYF
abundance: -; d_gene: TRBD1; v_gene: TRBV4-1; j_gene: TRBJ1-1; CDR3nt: TGCGCCAGCAGCCAGGGACAGGGAATGAACACTGAAGCTTTCTTT; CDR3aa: CASSQGQGMNTEAFF
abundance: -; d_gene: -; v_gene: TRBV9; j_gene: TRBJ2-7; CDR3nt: TGTGCCAGCAGCGTAGACAACTCGAGGGGGGAGCAGTACTTC; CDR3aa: CASSVDNSRGEQYF
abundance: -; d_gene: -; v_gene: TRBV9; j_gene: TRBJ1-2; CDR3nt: TGTGCCAGCAGCGTAGATCAGGGTCTGGGGGGCTACACCTTC; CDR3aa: CASSVDQGLGGYTF
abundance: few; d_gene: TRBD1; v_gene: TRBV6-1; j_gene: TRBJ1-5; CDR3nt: TGTGCCAGCAGAGGACAGGGGGCGAACAATCAGCCCCAGCATTTT; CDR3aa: CASRGQGANNQPQHF
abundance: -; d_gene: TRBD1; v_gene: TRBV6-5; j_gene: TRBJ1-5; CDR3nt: TGTGCCAGCAGAGGGACAGGTAGCAATCAGCCCCAGCATTTT; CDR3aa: CASRGTGSNQPQHF
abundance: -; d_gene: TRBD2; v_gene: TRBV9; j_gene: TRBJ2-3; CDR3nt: TGTGCCAGCAGCGCCGGGACTAGCGGGAGTAAGCATACGCAGTATTTT; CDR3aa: CASSAGTSGSKHTQYF